The source of this T cell receptor beta chain is a study of siplizumab effects on memory and regulatory T cells. Study as a whole: Investigators ran mixed lymphocyte reactions in pairs, testing siplizumab at approximately 1.1 ug/mL against no drug.

This clone is medium-sized within its sample. The antigen is not known. Study-wide results and caveats: Proliferating Tregs in siplizumab cultures were never verified as suppressive.

The CDR3 is 11 amino acids. Germline loops: CDR1 KGHSH, CDR2 LQKENI. Trimming shortened V by 4 bases and J by 14 bases, and 9 bases separated the two germline ends. This table comes from immunoSEQ multiplex PCR, and its TCRdb copy is limited to in-frame clones, with some not included. The sample holds over 15,000 clones; more than 35% are singletons and the top ten take over 4%. Researchers cocultured the mixed lymphocyte reaction cells at 37°C for 6 to 7 days. The rearrangement links TRBV18 to TRBJ1-6, with D unresolved. The sequenced material came from CFSE-low (dividing) CD4+ T cells sorted from an allogeneic mixed lymphocyte reaction. This TCR was sampled from a human donor in good health; the cells came from an allogeneic mixed lymphocyte reaction. In DNA form, the CDR3 reads TGTGCCAGCTCACTCAACGAGGCCCTCCACTTT. Translation: CASSLNEALHF. Full variable domain (outside the CDR3, taken from reference TRBV18 and TRBJ1-6): NAGVMQNPRHLVRRRGQEARLRCSPMKGHSHVYWYRQLPEEGLKFMVYLQKENIIDESGMPKERFSAEFPKEGPSILRIQQVVRGDSAAYFCASSLNEALHFGNGTRLTVT.